These 27 T cell receptor beta chains share one sample of origin, sequenced in a study of blood T cell repertoires in COVID-19. Sequenced by immunoSEQ multiplex PCR; TCRdb stores in-frame clones only, minus some. The repertoire consists of around 50,000 clones, with 90% occurring once and the leading ten covering around 1.5%. Sequencing was performed on peripheral blood. The receptors derive from a man between 60 and 75 years old with acute or convalescent COVID-19.

The rearrangement uses TRBV25-1 and TRBJ2-7; D gene uncertain. The V and J ends lost 4 bases and 3 bases respectively, with 4 bases between them. The length of the CDR3 is 11 residues. Germline lookup yields CDR1 MGHDK and CDR2 SYGVNS. The CDR3 protein is CASSVHYEQYF. The CDR3 DNA is TGTGCCAGCAGTGTTCACTACGAGCAGTACTTC.

This chain joins TRBV9 and TRBJ2-1; 7 bases are shared with TRBD2. This CDR3 is 14 amino acids long. Germline lookup yields CDR1 SGDLS and CDR2 YYNGEE. V lost 0 bases, J lost 13 bases, and 10 bases stayed unmatched. The CDR3 sequence: CASSVVSGIAPQFF. The CDR3 DNA reads TGTGCCAGCAGCGTAGTGAGCGGGATCGCCCCACAGTTCTTC.

The chain combines TRBV3-1 (or the pseudogene TRBV3-2) with TRBJ2-1, with 12 nucleotides matching TRBD2. Trimming removed 2 bases from V and 7 bases from J; junction bases left unmatched: 6. Germline V gene sequence: CDR1 LGHDT, CDR2 YNNKEL (reference sequence). The CDR3 extends over 16 amino acids. For the CDR3, the DNA is TGTGCCAGCAGCCAAATAACTAGCGGGAGGAAAAATGAGCAGTTCTTC. Translating it yields CASSQITSGRKNEQFF.

This rearrangement joins TRBV6-6 to TRBJ2-3, with D maybe TRBD2 (6 bases). The germline V gene has CDR1 MNHNY and CDR2 SVGAGI (reference sequence). CDR3 length: 12 amino acids. V lost 4 bases and J 10 bases, leaving 12 bases between the germline ends. The CDR3 reads CASSWEEEAQYF. The CDR3 region has the DNA TGTGCCAGCAGTTGGGAGGAGGAGGCGCAGTATTTT.

This clone was recorded once. The chain couples TRBV5-4 to TRBJ1-2; TRBD1 matches at 7 bases. The CDR3 extends over 16 amino acids. The junction had 6 bases not matched to a gene; V was cut back by 0 bases and J by 1 base. CDR1 SGHNT and CDR2 YYREEE come from the germline V gene (reference sequence). CDR3 amino acids: CASSLGGRQGNYGYTF. DNA of the CDR3: TGTGCCAGCAGCTTGGGGGGTAGACAGGGTAACTATGGCTACACCTTC.

V gene TRBV10-3 combines with J gene TRBJ1-5, with D possibly matching TRBD1 (6 bases). The CDR3 loop spans 13 amino acids. V dropped 3 bases and J dropped 7 bases, with 10 bases sitting between them. CDR1 is ENHRY and CDR2 is SYGVKD in the germline V gene. The CDR3 DNA is TGTGCCATCAGTGAACAGGGCCGACAGCCCCAGCATTTT. Amino acid sequence: CAISEQGRQPQHF.

The gene calls are TRBV9 and TRBJ1-1, with TRBD1 matching over 7 bases. V shed 0 bases and J 1 base; nucleotides not matched to a gene: 0. The length of the CDR3 is 14 residues. Germline V gives CDR1 SGDLS, CDR2 YYNGEE. CDR3 residues: CASSVGQGNTEAFF. DNA of the CDR3: TGTGCCAGCAGCGTAGGACAGGGGAACACTGAAGCTTTCTTT.

The chain has TRBV3-1 (or the pseudogene TRBV3-2) and TRBJ1-1; weak D call: TRBD1 (5 bases). V was cut by 11 bases and J by 2 bases, with 12 bases left in between. The germline V gene has CDR1 LGHDT and CDR2 YNNKEL (reference sequence). There are 12 residues in the CDR3. CDR3 DNA: TGTGCCTGCCGGGGGATAAACACTGAAGCTTTCTTT. Its protein product is CACRGINTEAFF.

The J gene is TRBJ2-7, the V gene TRBV29-1; tentatively, D is TRBD1 (5 bases). V gave up 2 bases and J gave up 1 base, with 9 bases separating them. There are 13 residues in the CDR3. The germline V gene encodes CDR1 SQVTM and CDR2 ANQGSEA. The CDR3 bases are TGCAGCGTTGAACCGGACAATTCCTACGAGCAGTACTTC. It specifies CSVEPDNSYEQYF.

The chain uses TRBV30 and TRBJ2-3; 11 nucleotides align to TRBD2. The CDR3 is 16 amino acids. Germline V gene lookup returns CDR1 GTSNPN and CDR2 SVGIG (reference sequence). J lost 0 bases, V lost 5 bases, and 7 bases had no gene match. The DNA of the CDR3 is TGTGCCTGGGGGAGACTAGCGGGACTTAGCACAGATACGCAGTATTTT. Protein sequence: CAWGRLAGLSTDTQYF.

This chain connects TRBV12-5 to TRBJ1-1; 8 bases match TRBD1. Germline CDR1 is LGHNT and CDR2 is FRNRAP. This CDR3 comprises 15 residues. After removal of 6 bases from V and 1 base from J, the junction contained 7 bases not matched to a gene. In nucleotides, the CDR3 is TGTGCTAGTGGACTTGAACAGGGGGAGAACACTGAAGCTTTCTTT. It yields the protein CASGLEQGENTEAFF.

This clone appeared a few times. This chain joins TRBV11-3 and TRBJ1-4, with TRBD1 matching over 7 bases. CDR3 length: 17 amino acids. V dropped 4 bases and J dropped 3; count of bases not matched to a gene: 11. From germline, CDR1 is SGHNT and CDR2 YENEEA. CDR3 sequence (DNA): TGTGCCAGCAGCTCCGTACATGGGACAGCGGCTAATGAAAAACTGTTTTTT. This gives the protein CASSSVHGTAANEKLFF.

The V gene is TRBV18, the J gene TRBJ2-2; tentative D call: TRBD1 (6 bases). CDR3 length: 16 residues. Trimming took 0 bases from V and 1 from J, leaving 9 bases between them. Germline-derived CDR1 and CDR2 are KGHSH and LQKENI. CDR3 nucleotide sequence: TGTGCCAGCTCACCACCGTCACAGGGGAACACCGGGGAGCTGTTTTTT. Residues: CASSPPSQGNTGELFF.

The rearrangement joins TRBV4-1 to TRBJ2-7; 10 nucleotides align to TRBD2. Germline CDR1 reads MGHRA; CDR2 reads YSYEKL. The V segment lost 3 bases and the J segment 4 bases; nucleotides outside the gene matches: 6. The CDR3 is made up of 15 amino acids. As DNA, the CDR3 is TGCGCCAGCAGCCAGCCACCTAGCGGGAGATACGAGCAGTACTTC. This encodes CASSQPPSGRYEQYF.

This chain links TRBV6-5 with TRBJ2-3; TRBD1 matches at 8 bases. Unmatched junction bases numbered 5, after V lost 6 bases and J lost 6 bases. The CDR3 is 13 amino acids. Germline CDR1 MNHEY, CDR2 SVGAGI. For the CDR3, the DNA is TGTGCCAGCAGGGACAGGGTGTCCGATACGCAGTATTTT. It specifies CASRDRVSDTQYF.

This clone was observed a few times. This sequence joins TRBV28 and TRBJ1-1; D gene unclear. The ends were cut back, 4 bases at V and 0 bases at J, with 9 bases in the middle. The CDR3 runs to 14 residues. Per the germline V gene, CDR1 is MDHEN and CDR2 is SYDVKM. In DNA form, the CDR3 reads TGTGCCAGCAGTTATAGCCGCTTGAACACTGAAGCTTTCTTT. It is translated as CASSYSRLNTEAFF.

The V and J genes are TRBV6-6 and TRBJ1-4, with a weak D call TRBD1 (6 bases). V was shortened by 2 bases and J by 7 bases, with 11 bases between the two germline ends. CDR1 and CDR2 (germline): MNHNY, SVGAGI (reference sequence). This CDR3 contains 14 residues. The CDR3 protein is CASSYRGWSEKLFF. The CDR3 nucleotides read TGTGCCAGCAGTTACAGGGGGTGGAGTGAAAAACTGTTTTTT.

This sequence joins TRBV28 and TRBJ1-1; 7 nucleotides line up with TRBD1. Germline values: CDR1 MDHEN, CDR2 SYDVKM. The CDR3 sequence is 14 residues long. V trimming: 5 bases; J trimming: 4 bases; junction bases outside the gene matches: 7. The CDR3 is CASSIKRQGTEAFF. Written as DNA, the CDR3 is TGTGCCAGCAGTATAAAAAGACAGGGCACTGAAGCTTTCTTT.

The gene calls are TRBV18 and TRBJ2-7; no clear D gene. The germline V gene has CDR1 KGHSH and CDR2 LQKENI. V was pared by 2 bases and J by 4 bases, with 12 bases between. This CDR3 has 14 residues. For the CDR3, the DNA is TGTGCCAGCTCACCAACACAAAAAGCGTACGAGCAGTACTTC. Protein sequence: CASSPTQKAYEQYF.

The gene calls are TRBV3-1 (or the pseudogene TRBV3-2) and TRBJ2-7; D is perhaps TRBD2 (5 bases). This CDR3 spans 12 amino acids. V lost 4 bases and J 5 bases, leaving 9 bases between the germline ends. In germline, CDR1 is LGHDT, CDR2 YNNKEL (reference sequence). CDR3 DNA sequence: TGTGCCAGCAGCCTCGGGGAGAACGAGCAGTACTTC. Its translation is CASSLGENEQYF.

J is TRBJ1-4 and V is TRBV5-1; the D gene is possibly TRBD1 (6 bases). Germline V gene sequence: CDR1 SGHRS, CDR2 YFSETQ. The germline V and J ends were trimmed by 4 bases and 4 bases, with 14 bases remaining between them. The CDR3 contains 15 residues. In DNA, the CDR3 is TGCGCCAGCAGCCCCTACAGGGAAAATAATGAAAAACTGTTTTTT. Its protein product is CASSPYRENNEKLFF.

The chain recombines TRBV19 with TRBJ1-5; 10 positions match TRBD1. V shed 5 bases, J shed 2 bases, and the junction held 6 bases outside the gene matches. The CDR3 is 16 amino acids. The germline gives CDR1 LNHDA, CDR2 SQIVND (reference sequence). The CDR3 nucleotides are TGTGCCAGTAGTTCGGGACAGGGGACGGGCAATCAGCCCCAGCATTTT. It yields the protein CASSSGQGTGNQPQHF.

The chain uses TRBV9 and TRBJ2-2; perhaps TRBD2 as D (6 bases). The V gene lost 0 bases and the J gene lost 5 bases, with 14 bases spanning the gap. In germline, CDR1 is SGDLS, CDR2 YYNGEE. The CDR3 covers 16 residues. CDR3 sequence (DNA): TGTGCCAGCAGCGTAGTTACGGGAGAAGGTACCGGGGAGCTGTTTTTT. Translation gives CASSVVTGEGTGELFF.

V usage is TRBV9 and J usage is TRBJ1-5; 7 positions agree with TRBD1. This CDR3 is 14 amino acids long. Trimming took 0 bases from V and 5 from J; bases not matched to a gene: 2. The germline CDR1 and CDR2 sequences are SGDLS and YYNGEE. The CDR3 region has the DNA TGTGCCAGCAGCGTAGGACAGGGTGATCAGCCCCAGCATTTT. Translating it yields CASSVGQGDQPQHF.

This CDR3 reads CAISEPSTGFAFF. CDR3 DNA sequence: TGTGCCATCAGTGAGCCTTCGACAGGGTTCGCTTTCTTT. The chain recombines TRBV10-3 with TRBJ1-1, with 7 bases identical to TRBD1. The CDR3 sequence is 13 residues long. The germline V gene has CDR1 ENHRY and CDR2 SYGVKD. With 2 bases clipped from V and 11 bases from J, the junction kept 8 bases outside the gene matches.

This rearrangement joins TRBV2 to TRBJ1-5; a possible D gene is TRBD1 (5 bases). V was shortened by 6 bases and J by 4 bases, with 16 bases between the two germline ends. CDR3 length: 15 residues. Germline V gene lookup returns CDR1 SNHLY and CDR2 FYNNEI. CDR3 nucleotides: TGTGCCAGCAGCCAAGGGGCAGCGGGGAATCAGCCCCAGCATTTT. Its protein product is CASSQGAAGNQPQHF. Supplemented by reference TRBV2 and TRBJ1-5, the full variable domain reads EPEVTQTPSHQVTQMGQEVILRCVPISNHLYFYWYRQILGQKVEFLVSFYNNEISEKSEIFDDQFSVERPDGSNFTLKIRSTKLEDSAMYFCASSQGAAGNQPQHFGDGTRLSIL.

V and J are TRBV4-3 and TRBJ1-6; a weak D match, TRBD1 (5 bases). Deletions cut 1 base from V and 9 bases from J, with 13 bases between. Per germline, CDR1 LGHNA and CDR2 YSLEER. There are 15 residues in the CDR3. CDR3 sequence (DNA): TGCGCCAGCAGCCAAGGGGGGGTGAGTGGTTCACCCCTCCACTTT. Encoded protein: CASSQGGVSGSPLHF.